Listed below are T cell receptor beta chains from one sample, sequenced in a study of molecular identifiers for immune sequencing clone quantification. Using its own MiXCR run on the PCR reads, TCRdb lists one record per CDR3 protein. This table holds about half a million distinct CDR3 sequences, roughly 23% found once. Sequencing was done on a sample of naive CD8+ T cells from blood, with Jurkat cell RNA spiked in. These receptor sequences come from a human donor in good health. Some libraries in this study had Jurkat cell RNA spiked in. CDR3s include the opening cysteine and the closing phenylalanine or tryptophan. D genes are given only for firm matches. Where a row states a size, it is once, few, many or the class of an expanded clone; other rows omit it.

D: TRBD2
size: NA
J: TRBJ2-3
V: TRBV6-2/TRBV6-3
DNA: TGTGCCAGCAGCCGCCGAACTAGCGGCACAGATACGCAGTATTTT
CDR3: CASSRRTSGTDTQYF

D: TRBD1
size: NA
J: TRBJ2-3
V: TRBV27
DNA: TGTGCCAGCAGTTTTCTGGGGACAGGGGGCACAGATACGCAGTATTTT
CDR3: CASSFLGTGGTDTQYF

D: TRBD2
size: many
J: TRBJ2-3
V: TRBV29-1
DNA: TGCAGCGACCCGGCTAGCGGGAGGACAGATACGCAGTATTTT
CDR3: CSDPASGRTDTQYF

D: NA
size: many
J: TRBJ1-1
V: TRBV11-2
DNA: TGTGCCAGCAGCTTCCATCAGAACACTGAAGCTTTCTTT
CDR3: CASSFHQNTEAFF

D: TRBD1
size: few
J: TRBJ2-3
V: TRBV5-5
DNA: TGTGCCAGCGGCTTGTTTTCGGACAGGGGGCAATGGGATACGCAGTATTTT
CDR3: CASGLFSDRGQWDTQYF

D: TRBD2
size: many
J: TRBJ2-7
V: TRBV28
DNA: TGTGCCAGCAGTTTTCGGGGGGGGAACTACGAGCAGTACTTC
CDR3: CASSFRGGNYEQYF

D: NA
size: many
J: TRBJ2-2
V: TRBV7-9
DNA: TGTGCCAGCAGCTTAGTGGGCTCGAACACCGGGGAGCTGTTTTTT
CDR3: CASSLVGSNTGELFF

D: NA
size: many
J: TRBJ2-2
V: TRBV12-3/TRBV12-4
DNA: TGTGCCTCCCACCTACCGGGGTCAGGGACCGGGGAGCTGTTTTTT
CDR3: CASHLPGSGTGELFF

D: NA
size: many
J: TRBJ1-3
V: TRBV4-3
DNA: TGCGCCAGCAGCCAAGATCGAGGCGGAAACACCATATATTTT
CDR3: CASSQDRGGNTIYF

D: TRBD1
size: many
J: TRBJ1-1
V: TRBV4-1
DNA: TGCGCCAGCAGCCAAGATCTCCACAGGGGCGAGATGAACACTGAAGCTTTCTTT
CDR3: CASSQDLHRGEMNTEAFF

D: TRBD1
size: few
J: TRBJ2-7
V: TRBV27
DNA: TGTGCCAGCAGTCCTGGGACAGGGGGGAACTACGAGCAGTACTTC
CDR3: CASSPGTGGNYEQYF

D: TRBD2
size: many
J: TRBJ2-1
V: TRBV12-3/TRBV12-4
DNA: TGTGCCACTGCTAAGGGTAGCGGGGGTCGCTCCTACAATGAGCAGTTCTTC
CDR3: CATAKGSGGRSYNEQFF

D: TRBD2
size: many
J: TRBJ2-7
V: TRBV13
DNA: TGTGCCAGCAGCGTGACTAGCGGGAGTAGCTACGAGCAGTACTTC
CDR3: CASSVTSGSSYEQYF

D: NA
size: many
J: TRBJ1-5
V: TRBV4-3
DNA: TGCGCCAGCAGCCAAGACCTCCCCCTCACTCTGGATCAGCCCCAGCATTTT
CDR3: CASSQDLPLTLDQPQHF

D: NA
size: NA
J: TRBJ1-1
V: TRBV2
DNA: TGTGCCAGCAGTGAAGGGGGAGCTTTCTTT
CDR3: CASSEGGAFF

D: NA
size: NA
J: TRBJ2-3
V: TRBV7-9
DNA: TGTGCCAGCAGAGACGGACTGTCAGATACGCAGTATTTT
CDR3: CASRDGLSDTQYF

D: NA
size: NA
J: TRBJ2-6
V: TRBV18
DNA: TGTGCCAGCTCACCACCAACCGGTGGGGCCGACGTCCTGACTTTC
CDR3: CASSPPTGGADVLTF

D: TRBD2
size: few
J: TRBJ2-1
V: TRBV6-2/TRBV6-3
DNA: TGTGCCAGCAGTTATACTAGCGGGGGGGCGTCGGATGAGCAGTTCTTC
CDR3: CASSYTSGGASDEQFF

D: NA
size: many
J: TRBJ1-6
V: TRBV11-2
DNA: TGTGCCAGCAGCCCGTTTAATTCACCCCTCCACTTT
CDR3: CASSPFNSPLHF

D: NA
size: few
J: TRBJ1-1
V: TRBV7-9
DNA: TGTGCCAGCAGCTTAGTAGTTACAGAAGAAGACACTGAAGCTTTCTTT
CDR3: CASSLVVTEEDTEAFF

D: NA
size: many
J: TRBJ2-7
V: TRBV29-1
DNA: TGCAGCGTTGAAGGAGAGGGGGAGAAGCCCTACGAGCAGTACTTC
CDR3: CSVEGEGEKPYEQYF

D: NA
size: many
J: TRBJ1-5
V: TRBV30
DNA: TGTGCCTGGAGTGTGGTAGGGCTCCACAATCAGCCCCAGCATTTT
CDR3: CAWSVVGLHNQPQHF

D: TRBD2
size: many
J: TRBJ2-5
V: TRBV30
DNA: TGTGCCTGGAGTGACAAGACCCCGGAGCGGGAGGGCCCAGAGACCCAGTACTTC
CDR3: CAWSDKTPEREGPETQYF

D: TRBD2
size: few
J: TRBJ2-3
V: TRBV4-3
DNA: TGCGCCAGCAGCCTCTCGACTAGCGGGGGGTACACAGATACGCAGTATTTT
CDR3: CASSLSTSGGYTDTQYF

D: NA
size: NA
J: TRBJ2-1
V: TRBV24-1
DNA: TGTGCCACCGGGAGGAGAAGAGCGAGATGGTTGTACAATGAGCAGTTCTTC
CDR3: CATGRRRARWLYNEQFF

D: NA
size: few
J: TRBJ1-1
V: TRBV4-2
DNA: TGTGCCAGCAACCCATCATTATCATTGAACACTGAAGCTTTCTTT
CDR3: CASNPSLSLNTEAFF

D: NA
size: many
J: TRBJ1-1
V: TRBV4-3
DNA: TGCGCCAGCAAGGGAGGTCCGGGGCCGATATCTGAAGCTTTCTTT
CDR3: CASKGGPGPISEAFF

D: NA
size: many
J: TRBJ2-5
V: TRBV14
DNA: TGTGCCAGCAGCCCTCTAAGGCTAGCGAGGACAGGAATCCAAGAGACCCAGTACTTC
CDR3: CASSPLRLARTGIQETQYF

D: TRBD1
size: NA
J: TRBJ1-5
V: TRBV28
DNA: TGTGCCAGCAGTCCCGAGACAGGGAAATCAGAACAGCCCCAGCATTTT
CDR3: CASSPETGKSEQPQHF

D: TRBD1
size: NA
J: TRBJ2-1
V: TRBV12-3/TRBV12-4
DNA: TGTGCCAGCAGTTTAGAGGGGGCGGAGCAGTTCTTC
CDR3: CASSLEGAEQFF

D: TRBD2
size: few
J: TRBJ2-7
V: TRBV7-9
DNA: TGTGCCAGCAGCGCTACCCTAAGCGGGGGGCACTACGAGCAGTACTTC
CDR3: CASSATLSGGHYEQYF

D: NA
size: NA
J: TRBJ2-5
V: TRBV28
DNA: TGTGCCAGCAGTTTCGTAGGGGAGTGGGAGACCCAGTACTTC
CDR3: CASSFVGEWETQYF

D: TRBD1
size: NA
J: TRBJ2-5
V: TRBV7-6
DNA: TGTGCCAGCAGTCCTCTCTTGGGACAGGGAAAAGAGACCCGGTACTTC
CDR3: CASSPLLGQGKETRYF

D: NA
size: NA
J: TRBJ1-5
V: TRBV30
DNA: TGTGCCTGGAGTGTAGAATGGGGTCAGCCCCAGCATTTT
CDR3: CAWSVEWGQPQHF

D: NA
size: NA
J: TRBJ2-7
V: TRBV7-9
DNA: TGTGCCAGCAGCTTAGCGCCCGGGACCGCGTACGAGCAGTACTTC
CDR3: CASSLAPGTAYEQYF

D: TRBD1
size: NA
J: TRBJ2-2
V: TRBV28
DNA: TGTGCCAGCAGCCCAACAGACAGGGGGCGGGACACCGGGGAGCTGTCTTTT
CDR3: CASSPTDRGRDTGELSF

D: NA
size: many
J: TRBJ1-5
V: TRBV19
DNA: TGTGCCAGTAGTATAGTTCCATATAGCAATCAGCCCCAGCATTTT
CDR3: CASSIVPYSNQPQHF

D: NA
size: NA
J: TRBJ2-1
V: TRBV7-3
DNA: TGTGCCAGCGGCTTAAAAGGGAGTGACAATGAGCAGTTCTTC
CDR3: CASGLKGSDNEQFF

D: NA
size: NA
J: TRBJ1-6
V: TRBV7-9
DNA: TGTGCCAGCAGCTTATTAACCGGATACTATAATTCACCCCTCCACTTT
CDR3: CASSLLTGYYNSPLHF

D: NA
size: NA
J: TRBJ2-3
V: TRBV19
DNA: TGTGCCAGTAGATCTTTTTCTAGCACAGATACGCAGTATTTT
CDR3: CASRSFSSTDTQYF